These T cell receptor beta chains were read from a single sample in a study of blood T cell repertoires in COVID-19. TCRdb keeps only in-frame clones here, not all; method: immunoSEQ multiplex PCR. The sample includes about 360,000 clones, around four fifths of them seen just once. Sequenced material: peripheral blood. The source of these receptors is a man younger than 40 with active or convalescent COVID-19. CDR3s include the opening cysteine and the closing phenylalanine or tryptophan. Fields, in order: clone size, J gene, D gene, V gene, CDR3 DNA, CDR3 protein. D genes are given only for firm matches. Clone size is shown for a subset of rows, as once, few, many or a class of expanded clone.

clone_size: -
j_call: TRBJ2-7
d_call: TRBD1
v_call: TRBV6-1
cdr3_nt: TGTGCCAGCAGTGAGGGACAGGGGGCCTACGAGCAGTACTTC
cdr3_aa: CASSEGQGAYEQYF

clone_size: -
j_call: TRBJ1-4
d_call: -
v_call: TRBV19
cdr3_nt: TGTGCCAGTAGGACCCGGGACATCGGCGGTCGAACTAATGAAAAACTGTTTTTT
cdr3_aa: CASRTRDIGGRTNEKLFF

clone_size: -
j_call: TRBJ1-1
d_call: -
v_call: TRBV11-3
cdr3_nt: TGTGCCAGCAGCTCCAGGGGGAACACTGAAGCTTTCTTT
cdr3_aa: CASSSRGNTEAFF

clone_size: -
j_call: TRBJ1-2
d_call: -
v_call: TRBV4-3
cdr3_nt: TGCGCCAGCAGCATGGAACAGAACTATGGCTACACCTTC
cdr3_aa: CASSMEQNYGYTF

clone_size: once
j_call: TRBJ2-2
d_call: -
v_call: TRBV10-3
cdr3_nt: TGTGCCATCAGTTCGGGACAAACGAACACCGGGGAGCTGTTTTTT
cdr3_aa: CAISSGQTNTGELFF

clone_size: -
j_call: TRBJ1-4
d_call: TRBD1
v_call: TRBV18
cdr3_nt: TGTGCCAGCTCACCATTGGGGACAGTCAATGAAAAACTGTTTTTT
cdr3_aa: CASSPLGTVNEKLFF

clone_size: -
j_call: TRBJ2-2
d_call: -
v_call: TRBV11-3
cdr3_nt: TGTGCCAGCAGCCCAGGGTCTCCAAGGACCGGGGAGCTGTTTTTT
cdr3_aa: CASSPGSPRTGELFF

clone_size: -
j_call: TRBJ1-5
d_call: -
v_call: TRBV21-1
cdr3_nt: TGTGCCAGCAGCCCTGATGACAGGGACAATCAGCCCCAGCATTTT
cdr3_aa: CASSPDDRDNQPQHF

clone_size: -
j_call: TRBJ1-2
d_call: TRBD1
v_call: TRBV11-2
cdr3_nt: TGTGCCAGCAGCTCCATACGAGACAGGGGCTATGGCTACACCTTC
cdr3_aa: CASSSIRDRGYGYTF

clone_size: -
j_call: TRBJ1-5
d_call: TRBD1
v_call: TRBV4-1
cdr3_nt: TGCGCCAGCAGCCAAGGTCCCAGGGGGCGAGGAGGCAATCAGCCCCAGCATTTT
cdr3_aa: CASSQGPRGRGGNQPQHF

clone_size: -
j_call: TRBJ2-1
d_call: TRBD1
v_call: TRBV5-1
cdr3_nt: TGCGCCAGCAGCTTTGGGACAGGGACTAATGAGCAGTTCTTC
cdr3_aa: CASSFGTGTNEQFF

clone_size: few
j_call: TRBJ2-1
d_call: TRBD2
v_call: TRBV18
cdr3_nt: TGTGCCAGCTCAGGGATACTAGCGGGGACTGCGGAGCAGTTCTTC
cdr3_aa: CASSGILAGTAEQFF

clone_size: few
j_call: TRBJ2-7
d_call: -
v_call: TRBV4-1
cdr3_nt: TGCGCCAGCAGCCACCCAACTAGCCCGTACGAGCAGTACTTC
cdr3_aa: CASSHPTSPYEQYF

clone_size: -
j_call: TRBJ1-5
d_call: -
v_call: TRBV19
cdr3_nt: TGTGCCAGTAGCGAGGGCCCCGGTCAGCCCCAGCATTTT
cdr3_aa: CASSEGPGQPQHF

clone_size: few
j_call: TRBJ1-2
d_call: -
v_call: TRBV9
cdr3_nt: TGTGCCAGCAGCGTAATGGGACTGAGCTATGGCTACACCTTC
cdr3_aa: CASSVMGLSYGYTF

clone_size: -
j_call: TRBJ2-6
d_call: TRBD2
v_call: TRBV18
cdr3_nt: TGTGCCAGCTCACCACCCCTAGCGGGCGAAGCCCCTGGGGCCAACGTCCTGACTTTC
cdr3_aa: CASSPPLAGEAPGANVLTF

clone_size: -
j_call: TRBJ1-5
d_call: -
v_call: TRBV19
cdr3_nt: TGTGCCAGTAGTCCCTGGGGCGATAGCAATCAGCCCCAGCATTTT
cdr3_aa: CASSPWGDSNQPQHF

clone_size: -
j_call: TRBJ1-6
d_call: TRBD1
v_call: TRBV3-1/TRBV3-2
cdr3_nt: TGTGCCAGCAGGCAGGGGGCGAGGAATTCACCCCTCCACTTT
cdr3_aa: CASRQGARNSPLHF

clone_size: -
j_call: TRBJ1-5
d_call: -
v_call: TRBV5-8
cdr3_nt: TGTGCCAGCAGCTTGGAAGTAAGAGGGTTTAGCAATCAGCCCCAGCATTTT
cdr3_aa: CASSLEVRGFSNQPQHF

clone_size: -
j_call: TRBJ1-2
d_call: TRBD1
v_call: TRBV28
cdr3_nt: TGTGCCAGCGTAGACAGGGTTGGCGGCTACACCTTC
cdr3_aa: CASVDRVGGYTF

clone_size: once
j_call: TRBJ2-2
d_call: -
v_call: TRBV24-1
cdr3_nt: TGTGCCACCAGTGATGACAGGAGTGCCGGGGAGCTGTTTTTT
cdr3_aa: CATSDDRSAGELFF

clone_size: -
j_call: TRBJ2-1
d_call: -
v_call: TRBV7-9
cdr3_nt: TGTGCCAGCAGCCGAACTTACAATGAGCAGTTCTTC
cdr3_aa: CASSRTYNEQFF

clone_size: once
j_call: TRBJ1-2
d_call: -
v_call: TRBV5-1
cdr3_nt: TGCGCCAGCAGCTACTCCAGGGTTGGTAACTATGGCTACACCTTC
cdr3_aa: CASSYSRVGNYGYTF

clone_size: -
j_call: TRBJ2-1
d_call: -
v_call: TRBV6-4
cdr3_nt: TGTGCCAGCAGTCCACGGGACACCTTGTACAATGAGCAGTTCTTC
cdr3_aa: CASSPRDTLYNEQFF

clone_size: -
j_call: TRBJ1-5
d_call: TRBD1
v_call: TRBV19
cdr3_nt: TGTGCCAGTCGGGACAGGGATTTTAATCAGCCCCAGCATTTT
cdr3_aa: CASRDRDFNQPQHF

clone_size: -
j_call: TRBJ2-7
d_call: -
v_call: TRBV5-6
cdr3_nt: TGTGCCAGCAGCTTGGGTGGTGTGGCGGCGCGGGACGAGCAGTACTTC
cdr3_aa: CASSLGGVAARDEQYF

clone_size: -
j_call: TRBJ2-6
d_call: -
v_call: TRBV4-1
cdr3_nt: TGCGCCAGCAGCCCCAGCTGGGCCTCTGGGGCCAACGTCCTGACTTTC
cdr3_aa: CASSPSWASGANVLTF

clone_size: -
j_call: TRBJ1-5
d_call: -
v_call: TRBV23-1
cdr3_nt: TGCGCCAGGGCACCTTTCCTAGCCTGGGGGCAGCCGGATCAGCCCCAGCATTTT
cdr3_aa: CARAPFLAWGQPDQPQHF

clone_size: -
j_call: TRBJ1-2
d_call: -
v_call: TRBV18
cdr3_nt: TGTGCCAGCTCACCAGAGTCGGACTATGGCTACACCTTC
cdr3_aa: CASSPESDYGYTF

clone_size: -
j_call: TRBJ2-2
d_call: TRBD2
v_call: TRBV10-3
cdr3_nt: TGTGCCACCGGTGAAGCGGGAGGTATTGGGGCCGGGGAGCTGTTTTTT
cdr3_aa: CATGEAGGIGAGELFF

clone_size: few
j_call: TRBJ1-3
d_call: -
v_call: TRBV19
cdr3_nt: TGTGCCAGTAGTATGGGGCTTACTGGAAACACCATATATTTT
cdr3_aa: CASSMGLTGNTIYF

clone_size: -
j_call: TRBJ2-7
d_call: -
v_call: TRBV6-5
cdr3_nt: TGTGCCAGCAGAGCTACAGGGACTACCTACGAGCAGTACTTC
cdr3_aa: CASRATGTTYEQYF

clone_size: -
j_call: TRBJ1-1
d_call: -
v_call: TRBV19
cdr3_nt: TGTGCCAGTAGTCCGCAGGCGATTGGGACTGAAGCTTTCTTT
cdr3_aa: CASSPQAIGTEAFF

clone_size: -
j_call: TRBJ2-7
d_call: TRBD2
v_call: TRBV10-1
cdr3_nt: TGCGCCTCCTGGGGGACTAGCGGGTCCCACGAGCAGTACTTC
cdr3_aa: CASWGTSGSHEQYF

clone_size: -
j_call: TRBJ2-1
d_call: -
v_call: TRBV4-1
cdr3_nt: TGCGCCAGCAGCCAAGAGAGGGGGGAGCAGTTCTTC
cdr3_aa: CASSQERGEQFF

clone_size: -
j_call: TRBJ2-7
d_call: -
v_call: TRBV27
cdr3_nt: TGTGCCAGCAGTTTAGTCGGGGCCTACGAGCAGTACTTC
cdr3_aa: CASSLVGAYEQYF

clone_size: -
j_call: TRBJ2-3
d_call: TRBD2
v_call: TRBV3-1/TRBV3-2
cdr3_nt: TGTGCCAGCAGCCCTTTAGCGGGGGTCACCATAGATACGCAGTATTTT
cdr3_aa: CASSPLAGVTIDTQYF

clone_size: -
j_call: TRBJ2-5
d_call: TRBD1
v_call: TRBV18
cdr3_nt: TGTGCCAGCTCCCCCCTAGGGGGCGCGATAGGAGGAGAGACCCAGTACTTC
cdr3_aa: CASSPLGGAIGGETQYF

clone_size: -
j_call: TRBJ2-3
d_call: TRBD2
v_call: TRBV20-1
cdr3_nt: TGCAGTGCTAGTTTCCCGGCTAGCGGGTCTGCAGATACGCAGTATTTT
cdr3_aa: CSASFPASGSADTQYF

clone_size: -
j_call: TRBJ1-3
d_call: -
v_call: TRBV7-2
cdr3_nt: TGTGCCAGCAGCCAGACGTCGGGGGATGGGAGCACCATATATTTT
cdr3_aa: CASSQTSGDGSTIYF

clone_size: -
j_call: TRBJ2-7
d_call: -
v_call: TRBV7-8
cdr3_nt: TGTGCCAGCAGCTTGGGGGGATTCTACGAGCAGTACTTC
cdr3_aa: CASSLGGFYEQYF

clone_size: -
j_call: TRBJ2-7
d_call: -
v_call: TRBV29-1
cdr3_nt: TGCAGCGTTGGAGGGACCTACGAGCAGTACTTC
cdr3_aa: CSVGGTYEQYF

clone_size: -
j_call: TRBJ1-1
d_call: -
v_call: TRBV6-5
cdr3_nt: TGTGCCAGCAGAGTAACCGGGAACACTGAAGCTTTCTTT
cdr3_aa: CASRVTGNTEAFF

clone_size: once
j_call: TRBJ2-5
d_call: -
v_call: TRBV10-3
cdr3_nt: TGTGCCATCGCAAATAGCAGGGGCCACCAAGAGACCCAGTACTTC
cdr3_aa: CAIANSRGHQETQYF

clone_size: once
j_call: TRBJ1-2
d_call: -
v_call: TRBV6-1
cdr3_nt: TGTGCCAGCAGTGAAAGGGGGGGGAACTATGGCTACACCTTC
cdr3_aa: CASSERGGNYGYTF

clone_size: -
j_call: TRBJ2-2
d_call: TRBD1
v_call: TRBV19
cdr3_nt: TGTGCCAGTAGTTTCCAGGGGGCCGGGGAGCTGTTTTTT
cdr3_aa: CASSFQGAGELFF

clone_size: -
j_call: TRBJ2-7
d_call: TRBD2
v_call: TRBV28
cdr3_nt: TGTGCCAGCAGTTTCACGGGAGGTTGGACCTACGAGCAGTACTTC
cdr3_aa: CASSFTGGWTYEQYF

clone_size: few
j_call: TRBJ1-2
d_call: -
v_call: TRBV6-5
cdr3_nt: TGTGCCAGCAGTTACTCGAGGGCGGTTAGCTACACCTTC
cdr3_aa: CASSYSRAVSYTF

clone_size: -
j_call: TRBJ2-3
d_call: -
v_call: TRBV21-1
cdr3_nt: TGTGCCAGCAGCCCCAGGACTAGCGGGGGGGGAGATACGCAGTATTTT
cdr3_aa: CASSPRTSGGGDTQYF

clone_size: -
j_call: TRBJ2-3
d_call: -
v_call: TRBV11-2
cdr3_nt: TGTGCCAGCAGCTTAGAAGTGCTAGTCCCAGATACGCAGTATTTT
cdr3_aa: CASSLEVLVPDTQYF

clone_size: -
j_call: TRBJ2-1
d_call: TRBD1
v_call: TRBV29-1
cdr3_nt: TGCAGCGCAGGGACAGGGGATGAGCAGTTCTTC
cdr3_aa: CSAGTGDEQFF

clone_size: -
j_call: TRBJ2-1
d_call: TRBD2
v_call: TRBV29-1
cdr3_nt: TGCAGCGCCCAGGGAGGGGTGGATGAGCAGTTCTTC
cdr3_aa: CSAQGGVDEQFF

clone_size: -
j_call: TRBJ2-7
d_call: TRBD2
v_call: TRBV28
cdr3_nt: TGTGCCAGCGGGAGGGAGGCCCCCTACGAGCAGTACTTC
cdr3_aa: CASGREAPYEQYF

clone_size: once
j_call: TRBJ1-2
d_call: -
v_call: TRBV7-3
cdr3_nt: TGTGCCAGCAGCCTCTTCCAGGGATATGGCTACACCTTC
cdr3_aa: CASSLFQGYGYTF

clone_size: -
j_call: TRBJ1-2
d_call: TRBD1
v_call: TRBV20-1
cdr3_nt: TGCAGTGCTAGTTTAACACTACAGGGGGCGCTTGGCTACACCTTC
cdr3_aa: CSASLTLQGALGYTF

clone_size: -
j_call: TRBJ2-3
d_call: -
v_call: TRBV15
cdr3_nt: TGTGCCACCAGCAGAGACAGATATACAGATACGCAGTATTTT
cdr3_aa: CATSRDRYTDTQYF

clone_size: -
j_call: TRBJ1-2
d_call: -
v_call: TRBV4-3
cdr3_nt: TGCGCCAGCAGCCCGGCGGGCAACTATGGCTACACCTTC
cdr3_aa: CASSPAGNYGYTF

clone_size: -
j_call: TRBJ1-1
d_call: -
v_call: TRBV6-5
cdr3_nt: TGTGCCAGCAGTTACCAAGGGGGATTTGTCAACACTGAAGCTTTCTTT
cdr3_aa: CASSYQGGFVNTEAFF

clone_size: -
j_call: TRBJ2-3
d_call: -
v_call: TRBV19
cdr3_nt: TGTGCCCCCCGTCGGGATCATCAACGTACAGTCCAGGATACGCAGTATTTT
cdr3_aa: CAPRRDHQRTVQDTQYF